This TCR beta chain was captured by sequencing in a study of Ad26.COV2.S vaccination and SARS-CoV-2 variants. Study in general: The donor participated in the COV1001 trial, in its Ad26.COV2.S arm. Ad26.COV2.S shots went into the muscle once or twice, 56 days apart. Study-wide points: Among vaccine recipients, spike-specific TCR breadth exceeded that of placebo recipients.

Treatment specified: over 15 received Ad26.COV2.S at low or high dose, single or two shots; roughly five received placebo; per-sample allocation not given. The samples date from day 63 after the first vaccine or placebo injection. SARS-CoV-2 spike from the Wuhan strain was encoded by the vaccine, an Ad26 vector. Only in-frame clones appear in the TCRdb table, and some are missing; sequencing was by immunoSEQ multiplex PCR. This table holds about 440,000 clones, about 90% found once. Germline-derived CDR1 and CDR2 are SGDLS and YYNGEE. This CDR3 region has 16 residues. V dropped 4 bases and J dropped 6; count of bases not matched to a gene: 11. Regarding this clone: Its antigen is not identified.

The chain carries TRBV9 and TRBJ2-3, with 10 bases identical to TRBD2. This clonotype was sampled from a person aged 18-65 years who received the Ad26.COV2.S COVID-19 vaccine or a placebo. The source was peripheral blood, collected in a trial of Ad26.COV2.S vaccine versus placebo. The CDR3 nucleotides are TGTGCCAGCAGCCCCCGGCTAGCGGGAGAGGCTGATACGCAGTATTTT. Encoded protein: CASSPRLAGEADTQYF. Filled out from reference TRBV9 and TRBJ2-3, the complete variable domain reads DSGVTQTPKHLITATGQRVTLRCSPRSGDLSVYWYQQSLDQGLQFLIQYYNGEERAKGNILERFSAQQFPDLHSELNLSSLELGDSALYFCASSPRLAGEADTQYFGPGTRLTVL.